The TCR beta chain described here comes from a study of blood T cell repertoires in COVID-19. Overall study context: PBMCs, B-cell-depleted T cells, or T cells provided the cDNA or gDNA that made up the material.

The data were produced by immunoSEQ multiplex PCR, yet TCRdb's version contains in-frame clones alone and is incomplete. Of some 120,000 clones in the sample, about 80% were seen once. Germline-derived CDR1 and CDR2 are LGHDT and YNNKEL (reference sequence). This CDR3 is 13 amino acids long. Trimming took 3 bases from V and 8 from J, leaving 11 bases between them. Sample: peripheral blood. This TCR was recovered from a human donor in a cohort sampled during active COVID-19. The gene calls are TRBV3-1 (or the pseudogene TRBV3-2) and TRBJ1-5, with a weak D call TRBD1 (6 bases). The CDR3 sequence: CASSQGAREPQHF. The CDR3 nucleotides read TGTGCCAGCAGCCAGGGGGCTAGGGAGCCCCAGCATTTT.